A single sample gave rise to the 5 T cell receptor beta chains below, sequenced in a study of T cell responses to AZD1222 COVID-19 vaccine. Profiling relied on immunoSEQ multiplex PCR, and the TCRdb table lists in-frame clones only, not all of them. The data show about 160,000 clones, with 92% seen just once and 0.9% to 1.2% held by the top ten. The specimen was peripheral blood, collected 28 days after the second AZD1222 dose. All receptors come from an adult who received the AZD1222 COVID-19 vaccine.

The V and J genes are TRBV3-1 (or the pseudogene TRBV3-2) and TRBJ1-4, with D unresolved. V dropped 3 bases and J dropped 4 bases, with 18 bases sitting between them. Germline CDR1 is LGHDT and CDR2 is YNNKEL (reference sequence). This CDR3 is 17 amino acids long. The CDR3 DNA reads TGTGCCAGCAGCCAGGACCCTCCCGGAGGTCTTAATGAAAAACTGTTTTTT. This sequence encodes CASSQDPPGGLNEKLFF.

The gene calls are TRBV7-9 and TRBJ2-7; TRBD1 might be the D (5 bases). Germline lookup yields CDR1 SEHNR and CDR2 FQNEAQ (reference sequence). The CDR3 spans 19 residues. Trimming cost V 3 bases and J 1 base, with 25 bases left between them. CDR3 bases: TGTGCCAGCAGCTTGGGTTGGGGCAGGGCCGGTGTCAGATCCTACGAGCAGTACTTC. It specifies CASSLGWGRAGVRSYEQYF. Based on the CDR3 plus reference TRBV7-9 and TRBJ2-7, the full variable domain is DTGVSQNPRHKITKRGQNVTFRCDPISEHNRLYWYRQTLGQGPEFLTYFQNEAQLEKSRLLSDRFSAERPKGSFSTLEIQRTEQGDSAMYLCASSLGWGRAGVRSYEQYFGPGTRLTVT.

This chain links TRBV6-5 with TRBJ2-5, with D possibly being TRBD1 (5 bases). Trimming took off 5 bases at V and 1 base at J, with 8 bases between the two ends. Per germline, CDR1 MNHEY and CDR2 SVGAGI. The CDR3 runs 13 residues. CDR3 coding DNA: TGTGCCAGCAGTAGGGGCACCCAAGAGACCCAGTACTTC. Translated, it gives CASSRGTQETQYF.

V is TRBV12-3 or TRBV12-4 and J is TRBJ2-7, with unresolved D. The ends were cut back, 3 bases at V and 5 bases at J, with 11 bases in the middle. The CDR3 runs to 13 residues. The CDR3 region has the DNA TGTGCCAGCAGTTTGGTCAGAGAACACGAGCAGTACTTC. This translates into CASSLVREHEQYF.

Only one count was recorded for this clone. The CDR3, as DNA: TGTGCCAGCAGTGGACGGATCGGTTTTTCACCCCTCCACTTT. Amino acid sequence: CASSGRIGFSPLHF. The gene calls are TRBV2 and TRBJ1-6; unclear D gene. V lost 4 bases and J lost 9, with 13 bases in between. The CDR3 consists of 14 residues. The V gene's germline CDR1 is SNHLY and CDR2 FYNNEI.